Here is one TCR beta chain with its context. In its sample, this clonotype was seen a few times. Its target antigen remains unknown. A read error is possible here, since a much larger clone lies one base away. The time point label of this sample denotes: newly diagnosed GD, antithyroid drugs for less than 3 months. RNA was extracted from PBMCs in TRIzol for both TCR sequencing and RNA sequencing. The diagnosis of Graves' disease followed American Thyroid Association guidelines. Patients for the study were recruited at an endocrinology department in Xi'an, China. Each patient gave around 9 milliliters of peripheral blood, collected in an EDTA anticoagulant tube. PBMCs were isolated by Ficoll Paque Plus density gradient separation without further T cell sorting. RNA quality was checked with an Agilent 2100 Bioanalyzer and agarose gel, and concentration with a NanoDrop 2000. Receptors were amplified or captured by multiplex PCR. Instrument used: Illumina HiSeq 4000. To build TCR beta libraries, CDR3 regions were amplified by Arm-PCR using iRepertoire HTBI primers. Before sequencing, the PCR products underwent gel purification. In the source study's methods: Gene usage analysis of CDR3 amino acid clonotypes used the approximately 62 TRBV and more than 13 TRBJ segments found across samples. COPE and FqMerger were used to merge the filtered high-quality paired reads into contigs. BLAST was used to align contigs to IMGT TRBV, TRBD and TRBJ reference genes, and CDR3 was defined according to IMGT. Clonotypes above 0.1% frequency were classified as highly expanded clones. Shannon entropy was used to measure repertoire diversity, and the Gini coefficient was used to measure V-J evenness. A clonotype found in more than one individual was treated as public. TCRdb handled the public reads itself, with Q25 trimming in fastp and clone calling in MiXCR, and kept productive beta chains. CDR3 protein sequences are deduplicated, and each keeps its most common genes and DNA. TCRdb's processing, not the study's, gives the V and J calls here. The sample table records roughly 500,000 distinct CDR3 sequences; roughly 14% of these occur just once. The ten top clones hold 8% to 10% of the sample.

These data come from a study of regulatory T cells in long-lasting Graves disease (dated by TCRdb to the early 2020s). Broadly, across the study: In the newly diagnosed Graves' disease group, patients had been taking antithyroid drugs for less than 3 months. This study used TCR sequencing and RNA sequencing of peripheral blood to compare persistent Graves' disease patients against newly diagnosed Graves' disease patients. A total of 33 samples underwent TCR sequencing, from roughly 13 patients with persistent Graves' disease and some 20 patients with newly diagnosed Graves' disease. The study took place in China and was registered as a clinical trial.

CDR1 and CDR2 (KGHDR, SFDVKD) derive from the germline V gene. Taken from cysteine to phenylalanine, the CDR3 has 14 residues. Only CDR3 DNA is held: 42 bases, read in frame from base 1. Relative to germline, V is 9 bases shorter and J is 10 bases shorter, with 21 bases between their ends. Overall study results and their limits: The authors noted that the small sample size was a limitation that may lower accuracy. Only the TCR beta chain was sequenced and analyzed. Compared with newly diagnosed patients, persistent Graves' disease patients had lower TCR Shannon entropy and fewer highly expanded clones, which suggests clonal expansion. Only peripheral blood was studied, because thyroid tissue, the primary lesion, was inaccessible. Persistent disease showed preferential use of TRBV28, TRBJ1-2 and TRBJ2-5, whereas newly diagnosed disease favored TRBV20-1 and TRBJ2-1. Patients with persistent disease shared more public clonotypes (about 2,700) than newly diagnosed patients did (966).

These data also formed part of another study, on T cells in Graves' hyperthyroidism and ophthalmopathy. As the second paper documents: Graves' hyperthyroidism was defined as stable when no progression to ophthalmopathy occurred over 18 months of follow-up. Hyperthyroidism patients were newly diagnosed, had a disease duration of under 2 months, and were aged 18 to 65 years. Exclusion was applied to patients with uncontrolled infections, other autoimmune diseases, pregnancy or lactation. Diagnoses were based on clinical symptoms, serum thyroxine and TRAb, thyroid ultrasound and orbital computed tomography. The first round of RT-PCR for the TCR CDR3 was performed with the HTBI primer set and the Qiagen OneStep RT-PCR kit. Most expanded thyroid clonotypes (frequency above 0.001) were also found in blood, which suggests that blood repertoires may mirror thyroid immune responses. Ophthalmopathy was separated from stable hyperthyroidism by a 13 V-J signature model, with approximately 86% sensitivity and about 81% specificity obtained in cross-validation and 80%/75% obtained in testing. During validation, the model predicted progression to ophthalmopathy a median of around 7 months ahead of onset, with more than 55% sensitivity and about 75% specificity. To identify TCR V-J signatures that set the groups apart, the researchers used a discovery cohort of roughly 100 patients, made up of 40 to 45 with Graves' ophthalmopathy and about 59 with stable Graves' hyperthyroidism. An independent validation cohort of around 20 hyperthyroidism patients and approximately 15 patients who later progressed to ophthalmopathy tested prospective prediction of ophthalmopathy. The approximately 90 discovery patients were divided at random into training and test sets in a 7:3 ratio. In about 6 Graves' hyperthyroidism patients, the study also compared T-cell repertoires from thyroid tissue with T-cell repertoires from blood. After blood sampling, hyperthyroidism patients were treated with methimazole at a starting dose of 30 mg daily, and ophthalmopathy patients were treated with high-dose intravenous methylprednisolone. The libraries were constructed in a second round of multiplex PCR and then size-selected and purified. Paired-end sequencing of the libraries was performed with 100 bp reads on an Illumina HiSeq2000. SOAPnuke was used to process the raw data, throwing out any read that contained adapters or uncalled bases, had a mean Phred below 15, or lacked an exact constant-primer or identifier match. COPE v1.2.5 was used to merge the high-quality paired reads, and each unique nucleotide sequence was defined as a clonotype. MiTCR v1.1 was used to align the clonotypes against IMGT TRBV, TRBD and TRBJ reference segments. Analysis was restricted to V-J combinations with a frequency above 0.0001, which covered over 98% of repertoires. A TCS score was defined as the ratio between F50 (clonal expansion) and ExV (chaos), using BLOSUM62-based TCRdist between CDR3 peptides within each V-J. Welch's t-statistics and random forest reduced 514 V-J features to 10 to 15, which were used in a naive Bayes classifier (R e1071). Sample size was not statistically predetermined, and investigators were not blinded to group allocation. According to the paper, TCR Vbeta CDR3 sequencing was carried out on around 140 peripheral blood samples, which came from fewer than 50 ophthalmopathy, about 75 hyperthyroidism and around 17 progressor patients.

This TCR was recovered from a man aged 25-40 years with Graves disease. Donor details come from another sample of the same person, matched by shared clones. The sample consisted of peripheral blood mononuclear cells (PBMCs), taken at new diagnosis, from a patient treated with antithyroid drugs. The sequence is built from TRBV24-1 and TRBJ2-1; tentative D gene TRBD2, with 6 bases matching. The nucleotide sequence reads TGTGCCACCGCGACGGGCGGGAAAACTGTCGAGCAGTTCTTC. It translates to CATATGGKTVEQFF.